The 15 T cell receptor beta chains in this list originate from one sample, sequenced in a study of patients and donors after allogeneic stem cell transplantation. TCRdb re-called the RT-PCR reads with MiXCR, one entry per CDR3 protein. The repertoire consists of hundreds of thousands of distinct CDR3 sequences, with approximately 16% occurring once and the leading ten covering around 6.8%. Sequencing was performed on blood, either unsorted or a sorted T cell fraction (not recorded which). These receptor sequences come from a human donor who was either an allogeneic HSCT recipient or a stem cell or donor lymphocyte infusion donor (not recorded which). It is not recorded whose cells these are; they may come from a transplant donor.

This clonotype came up many times. This rearrangement joins TRBV4-1 to TRBJ2-3; D is unclear. Germline CDR1 is MGHRA and CDR2 is YSYEKL. This CDR3 region has 14 residues. V was trimmed by 2 bases and J by 7 bases, leaving 13 bases between them. The CDR3 loop reads CASSQLRLSNTQYF. The CDR3 DNA is TGCGCCAGCAGCCAACTGCGCCTCAGTAATACGCAGTATTTT.

This clonotype was counted only a few times. The chain links TRBV2 to TRBJ2-1; D possibly matches TRBD1 or TRBD2 (5 bases each). Germline values: CDR1 SNHLY, CDR2 FYNNEI. V was pared by 5 bases and J by 8 bases, with 19 bases between. There are 15 residues in the CDR3. The CDR3 coding sequence is TGTGCCAGCAGTATCCTCGGTTTGAGGGGCGATGAGCAGTTCTTC. It codes for CASSILGLRGDEQFF.

This clonotype showed up many times. One end of the junction varies from germline; a read error may be responsible. CDR3 sequence: CASSLGLAGADTQYF. The CDR3, as DNA: TGTGCCAGCAGTTTAGGGCTAGCGGGGGCAGATACGCAGTATTTT. The chain has TRBV5-1 and TRBJ2-3; the match to TRBD2 covers 10 bases. The CDR3 sequence is 15 residues long. Germline-derived CDR1 and CDR2 are SGHRS and YFSETQ.

This clonotype was found a few times. V usage is TRBV6-1 and J usage is TRBJ1-5; D might be TRBD1 (5 bases). Deletions cut 8 bases from V and 1 base from J, with 12 bases between. The CDR3 is made up of 14 amino acids. The germline V gene encodes CDR1 MNHNS and CDR2 SASEGT. The CDR3 region has the DNA TGTGCCAGCCAAGGGGTGATGAGCAATCAGCCCCAGCATTTT. Amino acids: CASQGVMSNQPQHF.

The chain joins TRBV5-1 to TRBJ1-2, with D tentatively TRBD1 (6 bases). The length of the CDR3 is 13 residues. V dropped 4 bases and J dropped 7 bases, with 14 bases sitting between them. Germline CDR1 SGHRS, CDR2 YFSETQ. The CDR3 here is CASSPGQPTGYTF. CDR3 in DNA: TGCGCCAGCAGCCCTGGACAGCCAACTGGCTACACCTTC.

The chain couples TRBV25-1 to TRBJ2-3; D unclear. Trimming took off 4 bases at V and 7 bases at J, with 6 bases between the two ends. CDR3 length: 11 amino acids. Germline CDR1 and CDR2: MGHDK and SYGVNS. The DNA of the CDR3 is TGTGCCAGCAGTGCACGATATACGCAGTATTTT. Its translation is CASSARYTQYF.

This clonotype was counted a few times. This chain uses TRBV24-1 with TRBJ2-7; TRBD1 is a possible D gene (6 bases). Germline V gives CDR1 KGHDR, CDR2 SFDVKD. CDR3 length: 14 amino acids. Trimming took 2 bases from V and 6 from J, leaving 13 bases between them. DNA of the CDR3: TGTGCCACCAGTGATTACACAGGGTTGGGCGAGCAGTACTTC. Translation gives CATSDYTGLGEQYF.

In its sample, this clonotype was seen many times. The CDR3 loop reads CASRVGWVARLNTEAFF. For the CDR3, the DNA is TGCGCCAGCAGAGTCGGATGGGTAGCAAGACTGAACACTGAAGCTTTCTTT. The chain carries TRBV5-1 and TRBJ1-1; no firm D call. The V gene's germline CDR1 is SGHRS and CDR2 YFSETQ. The V end lost 5 bases, the J end lost 0 bases, and 20 bases lay between the germline ends. The CDR3 has 17 residues.

This clonotype was counted a few times. V usage is TRBV12-3 or TRBV12-4 and J usage is TRBJ2-3, with D uncertain. The V end was cut by 3 bases, the J end by 4 bases, with 11 bases between. The CDR3 is 14 residues long. For the CDR3, the DNA is TGTGCCAGCAGTTTGAGCAGAACAGCAGATACGCAGTATTTT. Its protein product is CASSLSRTADTQYF.

This clonotype was seen more than once but under ten times. V and J are TRBV12-3 or TRBV12-4 and TRBJ2-7, with no clear D. Deletions cut 0 bases from V and 6 bases from J, with 6 bases between. This CDR3 is 12 amino acids long. The CDR3 DNA follows: TGTGCCAGCAGTTTAGCGGGAAGCGAGCAGTACTTC. Translated, it gives CASSLAGSEQYF.

Only a few counts were recorded for this clonotype. The chain couples TRBV7-9 to TRBJ2-3; D may be TRBD1 (5 bases). CDR3 length equals 14 residues. V shed 5 bases and J shed 6 bases, with 15 bases lying between them. Per germline, CDR1 SEHNR and CDR2 FQNEAQ (reference sequence). CDR3 sequence (DNA): TGTGCCAGCAGCCAGGTCCAGGGTACGGATACGCAGTATTTT. It translates to CASSQVQGTDTQYF.

The V call is TRBV9, the J call TRBJ1-2, with a tentative D call TRBD1 (6 bases). Germline V gene lookup returns CDR1 SGDLS and CDR2 YYNGEE. The CDR3 is 16 residues long. V was shortened by 3 bases and J by 7 bases, with 22 bases between the two germline ends. CDR3 in amino acids: CASSGQSTGYFFGYTF. The CDR3 DNA reads as TGTGCCAGCAGCGGACAATCTACAGGGTATTTTTTTGGCTACACCTTC.

This clonotype appeared many times. The chain has TRBV12-3 or TRBV12-4 and TRBJ2-1; weak D call: TRBD1 (5 bases). Trimming pared 5 bases from V and 4 bases from J, leaving 12 bases between. The CDR3 is made up of 14 amino acids. Here the CDR3 DNA reads TGTGCCAGCAGTCCACAGGCTTTATACAATGAGCAGTTCTTC. It encodes CASSPQALYNEQFF.

The chain employs TRBV4-2 and TRBJ2-2; the D gene is possibly TRBD2 (5 bases). The CDR3 covers 15 residues. CDR1 is LGHNA, CDR2 YNFKEQ, per germline. V shed 1 base and J shed 6 bases, with 12 bases lying between them. The CDR3, as DNA: TGTGCCAGCAGCCAAGCTCTAGCAGACGCCGGGGAGCTGTTTTTT. Encoded protein: CASSQALADAGELFF.

The chain couples TRBV7-9 to TRBJ2-1; D is uncertain. Germline V CDR1 and CDR2: SEHNR, FQNEAQ (reference sequence). The CDR3 is made up of 14 amino acids. Trimming left V 2 bases short and J 2 bases short, with 7 bases between. CDR3 loop: CASSLWTAYNEQFF. CDR3 coding DNA: TGTGCCAGCAGCTTATGGACGGCCTACAATGAGCAGTTCTTC.